This is a list of T cell receptor beta chains from one sample in a study of T cell responses to AZD1222 COVID-19 vaccine. Some clones are missing from TCRdb's copy, which holds only in-frame ones; the method was immunoSEQ multiplex PCR. In the table there are some 65,000 clones, approximately 79% of which are singletons. The specimen was peripheral blood, collected on day 0 of MenACWY control vaccination. These receptor sequences come from an adult in good health. CDR3s include the opening cysteine and the closing phenylalanine or tryptophan. A D gene is named only where the DNA matches it firmly. Rows give clone size only sometimes, using once, few, many, or a class for an expanded clone.

cdr3_aa cdr3_nt d_call v_call clone_size j_call
CASSPSFPPGELFF TGTGCCAGCAGCCCTAGTTTTCCTCCCGGGGAGCTGTTTTTT NA TRBV7-6 once TRBJ2-2
CASSWGQGHEQYF TGCGCCAGCAGCTGGGGACAGGGGCACGAGCAGTACTTC TRBD1 TRBV5-1 NA TRBJ2-7
CASSDSWLSEKLFF TGTGCCAGCAGTGACTCGTGGCTGAGCGAAAAACTGTTTTTT NA TRBV6-5 few TRBJ1-4
CAIRTTQGAGNTEAFF TGTGCCATCAGGACTACTCAGGGGGCAGGGAACACTGAAGCTTTCTTT TRBD1 TRBV10-3 NA TRBJ1-1
CSARTGREQYF TGCAGTGCGAGGACAGGCCGCGAGCAGTACTTC TRBD1 TRBV20-1 NA TRBJ2-7
CATSDSGTQFF TGTGCCACCAGTGATTCCGGCACTCAGTTCTTC NA TRBV24-1 NA TRBJ2-1
CASTGAGNQPQHF TGTGCCAGCACGGGGGCGGGCAATCAGCCCCAGCATTTT NA TRBV2 NA TRBJ1-5
CASSPTGVNTEAFF TGTGCCAGCAGTCCGACAGGGGTGAACACTGAAGCTTTCTTT TRBD1 TRBV2 NA TRBJ1-1
CASSLYRGDTEAFF TGTGCCAGCAGTTTATATCGGGGAGACACTGAAGCTTTCTTT NA TRBV27 NA TRBJ1-1
CAWSVQEGKQYF TGTGCCTGGAGTGTACAGGAGGGAAAGCAGTACTTC NA TRBV30 NA TRBJ2-7
CASSWSGRGSSLLNTEAFF TGTGCCAGCAGCTGGTCGGGTCGGGGGTCGAGCCTCTTGAACACTGAAGCTTTCTTT NA TRBV11-2 once TRBJ1-1
CASSGGRESYTF TGCGCCAGCAGCGGGGGGCGTGAAAGCTACACCTTC NA TRBV5-1 NA TRBJ1-2
CASSVGRLSYEQYF TGTGCCAGCAGCGTGGGACGCCTGTCCTACGAGCAGTACTTC NA TRBV7-8 NA TRBJ2-7
CASSAGLAAPRETQYF TGCGCCAGCAGTGCTGGACTAGCGGCGCCTCGAGAGACCCAGTACTTC TRBD2 TRBV10-2 NA TRBJ2-5
CASSPAGLEPEHTQYF TGTGCCAGCTCACCAGCAGGTTTGGAGCCTGAACATACGCAGTATTTT NA TRBV18 NA TRBJ2-3
CASSLAGHGEQFF TGTGCCAGCAGCTTAGCTGGGCATGGTGAGCAGTTCTTC NA TRBV7-2 NA TRBJ2-1
CASSLGTGAQHF TGTGCCAGCAGTTTGGGGACCGGGGCCCAGCATTTT NA TRBV2 medium-sized TRBJ1-5
CAGASSAGNTIYF TGTGCCGGGGCAAGCTCGGCTGGAAACACCATATATTTT NA TRBV6-5 NA TRBJ1-3
CASSLAAAGGYNEQFF TGTGCCAGCAGCTTAGCGGCAGCGGGAGGATACAATGAGCAGTTCTTC TRBD2 TRBV7-2 NA TRBJ2-1
CASSPTSGSAHEQYF TGTGCCAGCAGCCCGACTAGCGGGTCGGCCCACGAGCAGTACTTC TRBD2 TRBV3-1/TRBV3-2 NA TRBJ2-7
CASSPRASSGLNQETQYF TGTGCCAGCTCCCCGCGGGCCTCTAGCGGGCTAAACCAAGAGACCCAGTACTTC TRBD2 TRBV18 few TRBJ2-5
CASSQDFLARRYEKLFF TGCGCCAGCAGCCAAGATTTTCTGGCCCGAAGGTATGAAAAACTGTTTTTT NA TRBV4-3 few TRBJ1-4
CASSAPGQMRAFF TGTGCCAGCAGTGCTCCGGGACAAATGCGAGCTTTCTTT NA TRBV2 NA TRBJ1-1
CASSDRGASYEQYF TGTGCCAGCAGTGATAGGGGGGCTTCCTACGAGCAGTACTTC NA TRBV6-1 NA TRBJ2-7
CASGLVSSGQGYYEQYF TGTGCTAGTGGTTTGGTATCATCGGGACAGGGCTACTACGAGCAGTACTTC TRBD1 TRBV12-5 once TRBJ2-7
CASSQGRDSRQFF TGCGCCAGCAGCCAAGGTAGGGACAGCCGGCAGTTCTTC TRBD1 TRBV4-3 NA TRBJ2-1
CASSQETYGEQYF TGTGCCAGCAGCCAAGAGACCTACGGCGAGCAGTACTTC NA TRBV14 NA TRBJ2-7
CASSQFGLSNSPLHF TGCGCCAGCAGCCAGTTCGGGTTAAGTAATTCACCCCTCCACTTT NA TRBV4-1 NA TRBJ1-6
CASSQDGAGGTGEQYF TGCGCCAGCAGCCAAGACGGAGCGGGGGGTACTGGTGAGCAGTACTTC TRBD2 TRBV4-3 NA TRBJ2-7
CATKPGQGNIDEQFF TGTGCCACCAAACCGGGCCAAGGAAACATCGATGAGCAGTTCTTC NA TRBV2 few TRBJ2-1
CASRLSANSYEQYF TGTGCCAGTCGATTATCGGCGAACTCCTACGAGCAGTACTTC NA TRBV19 NA TRBJ2-7
CASSLLGGPGGEQFF TGTGCCAGTAGTCTCCTAGGAGGGCCGGGAGGTGAGCAGTTCTTC TRBD2 TRBV19 few TRBJ2-1
CASSSPRDTQYF TGCGCCAGCAGTTCCCCGCGGGATACGCAGTATTTT NA TRBV10-2 NA TRBJ2-3
CASSVGGETQYF TGTGCCAGCAGCGTGGGGGGCGAGACCCAGTACTTC NA TRBV7-9 once TRBJ2-5
CASSQNPETQYF TGTGCCAGCAGCCAAAACCCGGAGACCCAGTACTTC NA TRBV5-4 NA TRBJ2-5
CASTRFPTGPNTGELFF TGTGCCAGCACCCGGTTCCCGACAGGGCCGAACACCGGGGAGCTGTTTTTT TRBD1 TRBV7-8 NA TRBJ2-2
CATSRENPTYSRVYTEAFF TGTGCCACCAGCAGAGAAAACCCAACTTACTCCAGGGTTTACACTGAAGCTTTCTTT NA TRBV15 NA TRBJ1-1
CASSKRVGPRQNYEQYF TGTGCCAGCAGCAAGAGGGTAGGCCCCCGGCAGAACTACGAGCAGTACTTC NA TRBV21-1 NA TRBJ2-7
CASSQDITTTGELFF TGTGCCAGCAGCCAAGATATCACTACCACCGGGGAGCTGTTTTTT NA TRBV4-2 NA TRBJ2-2